The 28 T cell receptor beta chains below come from one sample, sequenced in a study of blood T cells in healthy people across ages. A J-beta primer mix and a sample-barcoded 5' primer were used in a second PCR of about 7 to 12 cycles. Each CDR3 protein gets one entry after TCRdb re-called the 5' RACE reads with MiXCR. This sample has some 1.5 million distinct CDR3 sequences, with about 30% found just once. Sequenced sample: blood. The receptor source for this set is a woman in her 30s in good health.

This clonotype was seen only a few times. The chain links TRBV28 to TRBJ2-1, with D unclear. Per germline, CDR1 MDHEN and CDR2 SYDVKM. The CDR3 is 14 amino acids. The V end was cut by 5 bases, the J end by 6 bases, with 14 bases between. The CDR3 loop reads CASSPLSGGNEQFF. Here the CDR3 DNA reads TGTGCCAGCAGTCCACTTTCCGGCGGCAATGAGCAGTTCTTC.

As for this clonotype: One junction end does not reproduce the germline sequence, and a read error may be involved. The V and J genes are TRBV7-2 and TRBJ2-1; TRBD1 is a possible D gene (5 bases). The CDR3 loop spans 14 amino acids. Germline V lookup: CDR1 SGHTA, CDR2 FQGNSA. This CDR3 reads CVSSYGVGPSEQFF. The CDR3 coding sequence is TGTGTCAGCAGCTACGGAGTGGGGCCAAGTGAGCAGTTCTTC.

This clonotype was found many times. The chain recombines TRBV7-9 with TRBJ2-5; 10 bases are a match to TRBD1. Per the germline V gene, CDR1 is SEHNR and CDR2 is FQNEAQ (reference sequence). The CDR3 extends over 14 amino acids. J was trimmed by 3 bases and V by 5 bases; bases with no gene match: 3. The CDR3 here is CASSPGQGEETQYF. CDR3 DNA: TGTGCCAGCAGCCCCGGACAGGGGGAAGAGACCCAGTACTTC.

This clonotype was recorded many times. The V gene is TRBV7-9, the J gene TRBJ2-3; the D is unclear. This CDR3 has 11 residues. From germline, CDR1 is SEHNR and CDR2 FQNEAQ (reference sequence). V was shortened by 4 bases and J by 10 bases, with 9 bases between the two germline ends. The CDR3 region is CASSYSESQYF. CDR3 nucleotide sequence: TGTGCCAGCAGCTATTCAGAGTCGCAGTATTTT.

This clonotype was recorded many times. V gene TRBV12-3 or TRBV12-4 combines with J gene TRBJ2-7, with 7 bases identical to TRBD2. This CDR3 has 13 amino acids. V lost 8 bases to trimming and J lost 3 bases; unmatched junction nucleotides: 7. CDR3 coding DNA: TGTGCCAGCTCCGCGGGGGACCGCTACGAGCAGTACTTC. The encoded protein is CASSAGDRYEQYF.

This clonotype has a handful of counts. The chain couples TRBV10-1 to TRBJ2-1; TRBD2 matches 10 bases. The CDR3 contains 14 residues. Unmatched junction bases numbered 7, after V lost 6 bases and J lost 8 bases. Germline lookup yields CDR1 WNHNN and CDR2 SYGVQD (reference sequence). The CDR3 spells CASSPSGGIHEQFF. For the CDR3, the DNA is TGCGCCAGCAGCCCTAGCGGGGGTATCCATGAGCAGTTCTTC.

This clonotype was detected a few times. V and J are TRBV2 and TRBJ2-5; D unclear. The germline CDR1 and CDR2 sequences are SNHLY and FYNNEI. Trimming left V 9 bases short and J 4 bases short, with 3 bases between. The CDR3 contains 9 residues. The CDR3 spells CARGETQYF. As DNA, the CDR3 is TGTGCCAGGGGAGAGACCCAGTACTTC.

J is TRBJ2-1 and V is TRBV25-1; no reliable D call. The CDR3 spans 18 residues. Germline V CDR1 and CDR2: MGHDK, SYGVNS. Trimming removed 2 bases at V and 0 bases at J, with 17 bases between. Written as DNA, the CDR3 is TGTGCCAGCAGTGAAGAACGCGGCAGCTTGCGCTCCTACAATGAGCAGTTCTTC. Its protein product is CASSEERGSLRSYNEQFF.

In this sample, this clonotype turned up a few times. The chain is built from TRBV5-1 and TRBJ2-5, with D unresolved. Trimming shortened V by 0 bases and J by 5 bases, and 14 bases separated the two germline ends. This CDR3 spans 15 amino acids. Germline CDR1 SGHRS, CDR2 YFSETQ. This chain's CDR3 is CASSLELRRHETQYF. The CDR3 nucleotides are TGCGCCAGCAGCTTGGAGTTGAGAAGACACGAGACCCAGTACTTC.

The chain uses TRBV6-6 and TRBJ1-5, with D possibly matching TRBD1 (6 bases). Germline values: CDR1 MNHNY, CDR2 SVGAGI (reference sequence). The germline V and J ends were trimmed by 6 bases and 0 bases, with 12 bases remaining between them. The CDR3 runs 15 residues. For the CDR3, the DNA is TGTGCCAGCAGGGGTTTGGACAGTAGCAATCAGCCCCAGCATTTT. Its protein product is CASRGLDSSNQPQHF.

This sequence joins TRBV5-1 and TRBJ2-5; 9 bases are shared with TRBD2. The V and J ends lost 7 bases and 5 bases, in that order; junction bases with no gene match: 12. The CDR3 length is 15 residues. Germline values: CDR1 SGHRS, CDR2 YFSETQ. The CDR3 sequence is CASAGGASGEETQYF. CDR3 sequence (DNA): TGCGCCAGCGCTGGAGGAGCTAGCGGGGAGGAGACCCAGTACTTC.

The gene calls are TRBV5-1 and TRBJ2-4, with a tentative D call TRBD1 (6 bases). V lost 5 bases, J lost 3 bases, and 12 bases lay in between. Germline CDR1 reads SGHRS; CDR2 reads YFSETQ. The CDR3 is 14 amino acids. This CDR3 reads CASRRTVGKNIQYF. DNA for the CDR3: TGCGCCAGCAGAAGGACAGTAGGCAAAAACATTCAGTACTTC.

The table lists this clonotype with a few counts. The CDR3 loop reads CASSQIHRDGYTF. In DNA, the CDR3 is TGTGCCAGCAGCCAAATCCACAGGGATGGCTACACCTTC. The rearrangement uses TRBV5-5 and TRBJ1-2; possibly TRBD1 for D (6 bases). CDR3 length: 13 residues. V was cut by 4 bases and J by 6 bases, with 13 bases left in between. Germline lookup yields CDR1 SGHKS and CDR2 YYEKEE (reference sequence).

This chain connects TRBV28 to TRBJ1-4; possible D gene TRBD1, 5 bases. The CDR3 runs to 14 residues. Germline-derived CDR1 and CDR2 are MDHEN and SYDVKM. Between the trimmed V and J ends, which lost 5 bases and 7 bases, there was a span of 14 bases. CDR3 loop: CASSGDGGSEKLFF. The CDR3 nucleotides read TGTGCCAGCAGTGGGGACGGAGGGAGTGAAAAACTGTTTTTT.

As for this clonotype: A read error may explain this, as a much larger clone is one base away. The chain joins TRBV5-1 to TRBJ2-1; 11 positions agree with TRBD2. Germline V CDR1 and CDR2: SGHRS, YFSETQ. This CDR3 has 14 residues. J was trimmed by 8 bases and V by 4 bases; bases with no gene match: 5. The DNA for the CDR3 is TGCGCCAGCAGCGGGACTAGCGGTCACGATGAGCAGTTCTTC. Translation gives CASSGTSGHDEQFF.

This clonotype was detected a few times. This chain joins TRBV6-2 or TRBV6-3 and TRBJ2-1; D is perhaps TRBD1 or TRBD2 (5 bases each). Germline V lookup: CDR1 MNHEY, CDR2 SVGEGT. This CDR3 is 15 amino acids long. Trimming removed 2 bases from V and 2 bases from J, with 10 bases in between. CDR3 in amino acids: CASSYRGSTYNEQFF. CDR3 DNA sequence: TGTGCCAGCAGTTACCGGGGCTCCACCTACAATGAGCAGTTCTTC.

At least ten counts were recorded for this clonotype. V usage is TRBV5-1 and J usage is TRBJ1-2; a weak D match, TRBD1 (5 bases). The CDR3 runs 14 residues. The germline V gene encodes CDR1 SGHRS and CDR2 YFSETQ. Trimming took off 2 bases at V and 2 bases at J, with 10 bases between the two ends. The CDR3 nucleotides read TGCGCCAGCAGCTTTGGGCGGGGGAACTATGGCTACACCTTC. This translates into CASSFGRGNYGYTF.

In its sample, this clonotype was seen once. The chain uses TRBV5-5 and TRBJ2-5; D uncertain. The CDR3 runs to 15 residues. Trimming shortened V by 2 bases and J by 11 bases, and 22 bases separated the two germline ends. Germline V gene sequence: CDR1 SGHKS, CDR2 YYEKEE (reference sequence). The CDR3 region is CASSFDLTSGYEQYF. CDR3 DNA sequence: TGTGCCAGCAGCTTTGACTTAACCTCTGGGTATGAGCAGTACTTC.

V gene TRBV20-1 combines with J gene TRBJ1-2, with D maybe TRBD1 (5 bases). Between the trimmed V and J ends, which lost 4 bases and 8 bases, there was a span of 14 bases. Germline lookup yields CDR1 DFQATT and CDR2 SNEGSKA (reference sequence). The CDR3 is 12 residues long. The CDR3 protein is CSAIVTGDGYTF. CDR3 sequence (DNA): TGCAGTGCTATTGTTACAGGCGACGGCTACACCTTC.

The V gene is TRBV18, the J gene TRBJ2-5, with 8 bases lining up with TRBD1. J was trimmed by 3 bases and V by 3 bases; bases with no gene match: 6. Germline lookup yields CDR1 KGHSH and CDR2 LQKENI. This CDR3 region has 15 residues. CDR3 in amino acids: CASSPSGQAKETQYF. The CDR3 DNA reads as TGTGCCAGCTCACCCTCGGGACAGGCGAAAGAGACCCAGTACTTC. Full variable domain (rest looked up from reference TRBV18 and TRBJ2-5): NAGVMQNPRHLVRRRGQEARLRCSPMKGHSHVYWYRQLPEEGLKFMVYLQKENIIDESGMPKERFSAEFPKEGPSILRIQQVVRGDSAAYFCASSPSGQAKETQYFGPGTRLLVL.

The rearrangement links TRBV12-3 or TRBV12-4 to TRBJ1-2; D gene unclear. Trimming pared 5 bases from V and 0 bases from J, leaving 13 bases between. CDR3 size: 15 residues. The DNA for the CDR3 is TGTGCCAGCAGTCCGCGGATGACGGCTAACTATGGCTACACCTTC. It yields the protein CASSPRMTANYGYTF.

V gene TRBV7-9 combines with J gene TRBJ2-3; a possible D gene is TRBD1 (6 bases). The V and J ends lost 6 bases and 0 bases respectively, with 16 bases between them. Germline CDR1 is SEHNR and CDR2 is FQNEAQ (reference sequence). There are 16 residues in the CDR3. In nucleotides, the CDR3 is TGTGCCAGCAGTAAAAACAGGGATCGGAGCACAGATACGCAGTATTTT. Its translation: CASSKNRDRSTDTQYF.

The rearrangement joins TRBV7-9 to TRBJ2-5; 12 bases are shared with TRBD2. CDR3 length: 17 residues. CDR1 SEHNR and CDR2 FQNEAQ come from the germline V gene (reference sequence). With 5 bases clipped from V and 5 bases from J, the junction kept 12 bases outside the gene matches. The CDR3 here is CASSLGTSGPEKETQYF. CDR3 in DNA: TGTGCCAGCAGCCTCGGGACTAGCGGGCCCGAAAAGGAGACCCAGTACTTC.

The chain recombines TRBV9 with TRBJ2-3, with no clear D. Germline V CDR1 and CDR2: SGDLS, YYNGEE. V lost 4 bases and J 0 bases, leaving 15 bases between the germline ends. CDR3 length: 16 residues. CDR3 protein: CASSTLSAASTDTQYF. The CDR3 DNA reads as TGTGCCAGCAGCACACTTTCTGCGGCCAGCACAGATACGCAGTATTTT.

V is TRBV29-1 and J is TRBJ1-1, with D possibly matching TRBD1 (6 bases). This CDR3 spans 14 amino acids. Trimming shortened V by 6 bases and J by 0 bases, and 14 bases separated the two germline ends. Germline-derived CDR1 and CDR2 are SQVTM and ANQGSEA. The CDR3: CSVRGMRMNTEAFF. The CDR3 nucleotides are TGCAGCGTCAGGGGTATGAGGATGAACACTGAAGCTTTCTTT.

At least ten counts were recorded for this clonotype. This rearrangement joins TRBV9 to TRBJ2-3; TRBD1 might be the D (5 bases). V was cut by 3 bases and J by 1 base, with 9 bases left in between. Looked up from germline, CDR1 is SGDLS and CDR2 is YYNGEE. This CDR3 spans 14 amino acids. CDR3 protein: CASSETTGTDTQYF. The CDR3, as DNA: TGTGCCAGCAGCGAAACGACAGGCACAGATACGCAGTATTTT.

This clonotype showed up many times. This rearrangement joins TRBV5-1 to TRBJ2-5; D gene unclear. V lost 1 base and J 3 bases, leaving 7 bases between the germline ends. CDR1 and CDR2 (germline): SGHRS, YFSETQ. The CDR3 contains 13 residues. The CDR3 region is CASSLQSEETQYF. CDR3 nucleotides: TGCGCCAGCAGCTTGCAGTCAGAAGAGACCCAGTACTTC.

This clonotype came up a few times. The V gene is TRBV7-9, the J gene TRBJ2-5, with D possibly TRBD2 on 5 matching bases. V was trimmed by 1 base and J by 0 bases, leaving 15 bases between them. CDR1 is SEHNR, CDR2 FQNEAQ, per germline (reference sequence). The length of the CDR3 is 17 residues. The CDR3 DNA is TGTGCCAGCAGCTTAGGGAACGCGGGTGTGTACCAAGAGACCCAGTACTTC. It yields the protein CASSLGNAGVYQETQYF. Combining the CDR3 with reference TRBV7-9 and TRBJ2-5 gives the whole variable domain DTGVSQNPRHKITKRGQNVTFRCDPISEHNRLYWYRQTLGQGPEFLTYFQNEAQLEKSRLLSDRFSAERPKGSFSTLEIQRTEQGDSAMYLCASSLGNAGVYQETQYFGPGTRLLVL.